A single sample is the source of the 7 T cell receptor beta chains below, sequenced in a study of T cells in Graves' hyperthyroidism and ophthalmopathy. Researchers took RNA transcripts and amplified the TCR beta CDR3 regions from them. Initially, a first-round RT-PCR of the TCR CDR3 employed the HTBI primer set. Each CDR3 protein is one row after TCRdb ran MiXCR on the multiplex PCR reads. The sample consists of fewer than 250,000 distinct CDR3 sequences, 24% of them appearing once. The specimen was blood. The receptors shown here come from a woman aged 40 to 50 with Graves' ophthalmopathy.

The table lists this clonotype with many counts. The rearrangement joins TRBV12-3 or TRBV12-4 to TRBJ2-2, with TRBD2 as a possible D gene (5 bases). Trimming pared 7 bases from V and 2 bases from J, leaving 14 bases between. The CDR3 runs to 15 residues. This CDR3 reads CASTESGFNTGELFF. CDR3 DNA: TGTGCCAGCACCGAGAGCGGATTCAACACCGGGGAGCTGTTTTTT.

This chain connects TRBV5-1 to TRBJ1-3, with TRBD1 as a possible D gene (6 bases). The CDR3 covers 16 residues. Germline V CDR1 and CDR2: SGHRS, YFSETQ. Trimming removed 4 bases from V and 2 bases from J, with 16 bases in between. This CDR3 is CASSGGQWEAGNTIYF. For the CDR3, the DNA is TGCGCCAGCAGCGGAGGACAGTGGGAGGCTGGAAACACCATATATTTT.

The chain uses TRBV7-8 and TRBJ2-2; 8 bases are shared with TRBD2. The V segment lost 5 bases and the J segment 1 base; nucleotides outside the gene matches: 9. Looked up from germline, CDR1 is SGHVS and CDR2 is FQNEAQ. This CDR3 is built from 17 residues. The DNA for the CDR3 is TGTGCCAGCAGCGCCAATCTAGCGGGCCTGAACACCGGGGAGCTGTTTTTT. The encoded protein is CASSANLAGLNTGELFF.

This clonotype has a count of ten or more. This chain connects TRBV18 to TRBJ1-2, with D possibly matching TRBD1 (6 bases). Trimming removed 3 bases from V and 4 bases from J, with 12 bases in between. CDR1 is KGHSH and CDR2 is LQKENI in the germline V gene. CDR3 length: 14 amino acids. In nucleotides, the CDR3 is TGTGCCAGCTCACCTTCAGGGGCGGGCTATGGCTACACCTTC. Protein sequence: CASSPSGAGYGYTF. The full variable domain, its missing parts supplied by reference TRBV18 and TRBJ1-2, is NAGVMQNPRHLVRRRGQEARLRCSPMKGHSHVYWYRQLPEEGLKFMVYLQKENIIDESGMPKERFSAEFPKEGPSILRIQQVVRGDSAAYFCASSPSGAGYGYTFGSGTRLTVV.

This clonotype was counted ten times or more. The rearrangement uses TRBV30 and TRBJ1-3, with TRBD1 as a possible D gene (6 bases). V lost 0 bases, J lost 5 bases, and 11 bases lay in between. The CDR3 extends over 14 amino acids. From germline, CDR1 is GTSNPN and CDR2 SVGIG (reference sequence). CDR3 residues: CAWSVRGLRNTIYF. The CDR3 DNA reads as TGTGCCTGGAGTGTACGGGGGCTTCGAAACACCATATATTTT. The full variable domain, in which reference TRBV30 and TRBJ1-3 provide the parts outside the CDR3, is SQTIHQWPATLVQPVGSPLSLECTVEGTSNPNLYWYRQAAGRGLQLLFYSVGIGQISSEVPQNLSASRPQDRQFILSSKKLLLSDSGFYLCAWSVRGLRNTIYFGEGSWLTVV.

This clonotype was observed a few times. This rearrangement joins TRBV28 to TRBJ1-2, with D hard to call. Germline CDR1 MDHEN, CDR2 SYDVKM. This CDR3 is 13 amino acids long. The ends were cut back, 6 bases at V and 6 bases at J, with 14 bases in the middle. CDR3 DNA sequence: TGTGCCAGCAGCACTTACACACCCGATGGCTACACCTTC. Its translation is CASSTYTPDGYTF.

This clonotype was seen many times. The V gene is TRBV6-1, the J gene TRBJ2-7, with D unclear. Germline-derived CDR1 and CDR2 are MNHNS and SASEGT. This CDR3 has 13 amino acids. Trimming shortened V by 1 base and J by 7 bases, and 11 bases separated the two germline ends. In DNA form, the CDR3 reads TGTGCCAGCAGTGAAGGTCGGCTCGGAGAGCAGTACTTC. It yields the protein CASSEGRLGEQYF.